The 5 T cell receptor beta chains presented below share a single source sample, sequenced in a study of resident and recirculating memory T cells in vitiligo. This table comes from immunoSEQ multiplex PCR, and its TCRdb copy is limited to in-frame clones, with some not included. The table includes 72,000 or so clones, approximately 90% detected once. The sequenced sample was blood. These receptors were collected from a male donor with vitiligo.

The chain has TRBV6-5 and TRBJ2-2, with 7 nucleotides matching TRBD2. V gave up 6 bases and J gave up 5 bases; unmatched junction bases: 0. Germline-derived CDR1 and CDR2 are MNHEY and SVGAGI. The CDR3 totals 12 residues. The CDR3 protein is CASSGGTGELFF. In DNA, the CDR3 is TGTGCCAGCAGCGGGGGGACCGGGGAGCTGTTTTTT.

V usage is TRBV30 and J usage is TRBJ1-2, with 9 bases aligning to TRBD1. The CDR3 loop spans 14 amino acids. The J segment lost 3 bases and the V segment lost 2 bases, leaving 4 bases of the junction unmatched. Germline V gives CDR1 GTSNPN, CDR2 SVGIG (reference sequence). CDR3 DNA: TGTGCCTGGAGTTCACAGGGGGCTTACTATGGCTACACCTTC. Translation: CAWSSQGAYYGYTF.

The genes are TRBV7-6 and TRBJ1-4; the D is unclear. The CDR3 spans 14 residues. The V gene's germline CDR1 is SGHVS and CDR2 FNYEAQ. The V end lost 4 bases, the J end lost 4 bases, and 10 bases lay between the germline ends. CDR3 bases: TGTGCCAGCAGCTCGAGAGGTGATAATGAAAAACTGTTTTTT. Its protein is CASSSRGDNEKLFF.

This chain uses TRBV5-1 with TRBJ2-7; 8 nucleotides line up with TRBD2. The ends lost 5 bases at V and 5 bases at J; junction bases unmatched: 9. There are 14 residues in the CDR3. Per germline, CDR1 SGHRS and CDR2 YFSETQ. The CDR3 region is CASSHPGLGDEQYF. In DNA form, the CDR3 reads TGCGCCAGCAGTCACCCGGGACTAGGAGACGAGCAGTACTTC.

CDR3 region: CASSGGPLFYEQYF. The DNA for the CDR3 is TGTGCCAGCAGTGGGGGCCCCTTATTCTACGAGCAGTACTTC. V and J are TRBV2 and TRBJ2-7, with D tentatively TRBD1 (5 bases). Deletions cut 4 bases from V and 3 bases from J, with 13 bases between. Germline V gene sequence: CDR1 SNHLY, CDR2 FYNNEI. The CDR3 is 14 residues long.